A single sample gave rise to the 27 T cell receptor beta chains below, sequenced in a study of long-term antiretroviral therapy in people with HIV (dated by TCRdb to 2022 to 2024). The immunoSEQ hsTCRB v3.0 assay was used at survey level resolution to sequence the TRB variable region. In TCRdb, the immuneACCESS table is reduced to in-frame sequences with V and J assigned. These tables do not hold every clone; where another copy was compared, an unresolved V gene accounts for under half, and the others remain unexplained. The sample table records approximately 21,000 clones; roughly 82% of these occur just once. Around 4% of the sample comes from the top ten. The specimen comprised unsorted PBMCs, sampled about 5.7 years after starting antiretroviral therapy. These receptor sequences come from a man under 40 with HIV.

This clone appeared once. V is TRBV19 and J is TRBJ1-1; D is possibly TRBD1 (5 bases). CDR1 and CDR2 (germline): LNHDA, SQIVND (reference sequence). The germline V and J ends were trimmed by 8 bases and 4 bases, with 23 bases remaining between them. This CDR3 contains 16 residues. This chain's CDR3 is CASSPDRQRSGTEAFF. The CDR3, as DNA: TGTGCCAGTTCCCCCGATAGACAGAGGAGTGGCACTGAAGCTTTCTTT.

This chain uses TRBV4-2 with TRBJ1-1, with D perhaps TRBD1 (5 bases). Germline V gene lookup returns CDR1 LGHNA and CDR2 YNFKEQ. Trimming took 4 bases from V and 1 from J, leaving 7 bases between them. The CDR3 extends over 13 amino acids. Here the CDR3 DNA reads TGTGCCAGCAGCCGGGGGGGGAACACTGAAGCTTTCTTT. This codes for CASSRGGNTEAFF.

J is TRBJ2-4 and V is TRBV10-3; 9 bases match TRBD2. V was clipped by 0 bases and J by 6 bases; unmatched bases: 3. The CDR3 spans 15 residues. CDR1 is ENHRY, CDR2 SYGVKD, per germline. CDR3 protein: CAISESSGGRNIQYF. The CDR3 coding sequence is TGTGCCATCAGTGAGTCTAGCGGGGGTCGAAACATTCAGTACTTC.

This chain connects TRBV11-2 to TRBJ2-1; D perhaps matches TRBD2 (5 bases). Germline CDR1 reads SGHAT; CDR2 reads FQNNGV. The CDR3 is made up of 16 amino acids. V was shortened by 5 bases and J by 5 bases, with 19 bases between the two germline ends. CDR3 amino acids: CASSVQQGSDNNEQFF. The CDR3 DNA follows: TGTGCCAGCAGCGTCCAACAAGGGAGCGATAACAATGAGCAGTTCTTC.

V and J are TRBV4-3 and TRBJ1-1; 9 positions match TRBD1. Germline lookup yields CDR1 LGHNA and CDR2 YSLEER. The V and J ends lost 1 base and 3 bases, in that order; junction bases with no gene match: 3. This CDR3 contains 15 residues. CDR3 residues: CASSQVRQGDTEAFF. The DNA for the CDR3 is TGCGCCAGCAGCCAAGTTCGACAGGGGGACACTGAAGCTTTCTTT.

In this sample, this clone is medium-sized. The genes are TRBV14 and TRBJ2-7, with D perhaps given as TRBD1 or TRBD2 (5 bases each). This CDR3 has 15 amino acids. The V end was cut by 2 bases, the J end by 0 bases, with 11 bases between. Germline CDR1 SGHDN, CDR2 FVKESK. The CDR3 loop reads CASSQIGESSYEQYF. DNA for the CDR3: TGTGCCAGCAGCCAAATAGGGGAGAGCTCCTACGAGCAGTACTTC.

The rearrangement links TRBV19 to TRBJ1-4; 7 bases align to TRBD1. This CDR3 has 16 amino acids. Germline assignment: CDR1 LNHDA and CDR2 SQIVND (reference sequence). The ends lost 7 bases at V and 3 bases at J; junction bases unmatched: 11. The CDR3 DNA is TGTGCCAGTATCGGAGGGAGGGGGCAGGCTAATGAAAAACTGTTTTTT. Amino acid sequence: CASIGGRGQANEKLFF.

The genes are TRBV5-1 and TRBJ1-4, with D possibly TRBD1 on 5 matching bases. Germline loops: CDR1 SGHRS, CDR2 YFSETQ. The CDR3 has 13 amino acids. Trimming cost V 1 base and J 8 bases, with 9 bases left between them. The chain's CDR3 is CASSLLEGEKLFF. The CDR3 coding sequence is TGCGCCAGCAGCTTGTTAGAGGGGGAAAAACTGTTTTTT.

This chain joins TRBV10-3 and TRBJ2-7, with D maybe TRBD2 (5 bases). The V gene's germline CDR1 is ENHRY and CDR2 SYGVKD. Trimming pared 2 bases from V and 4 bases from J, leaving 18 bases between. This CDR3 is built from 16 residues. This CDR3 reads CAISERAYRTLYEQYF. Here the CDR3 DNA reads TGTGCCATCAGTGAGCGGGCTTACCGGACTCTGTACGAGCAGTACTTC.

Only one count was recorded for this clone. The chain uses TRBV6-5 and TRBJ2-1; a possible D gene is TRBD1 (5 bases). Germline assignment: CDR1 MNHEY and CDR2 SVGAGI. V lost 6 bases and J 7 bases, leaving 13 bases between the germline ends. The CDR3 is 13 residues long. The CDR3 is CASRVGVANEQFF. For the CDR3, the DNA is TGTGCCAGCAGGGTAGGGGTGGCGAATGAGCAGTTCTTC.

J is TRBJ2-7 and V is TRBV7-6; D remains unclear. Trimming cost V 5 bases and J 2 bases, with 7 bases left between them. This CDR3 is built from 12 residues. CDR1 SGHVS and CDR2 FNYEAQ come from the germline V gene. Here the CDR3 reads CASSANAYEQYF. The CDR3 nucleotides are TGTGCCAGCAGCGCGAACGCCTACGAGCAGTACTTC.

J is TRBJ2-5 and V is TRBV28, with D perhaps TRBD1 or TRBD2 (5 bases each). V was trimmed by 11 bases and J by 4 bases, leaving 17 bases between them. The CDR3 extends over 13 amino acids. The germline CDR1 and CDR2 sequences are MDHEN and SYDVKM. CDR3 bases: TGTGCCTCCATGGGGCCGGGGCGAGAGACCCAGTACTTC. Amino acids: CASMGPGRETQYF. The complete variable domain, with remaining parts taken from reference TRBV28 and TRBJ2-5, reads DVKVTQSSRYLVKRTGEKVFLECVQDMDHENMFWYRQDPGLGLRLIYFSYDVKMKEKGDIPEGYSVSREKKERFSLILESASTNQTSMYLCASMGPGRETQYFGPGTRLLVL.

The J gene is TRBJ1-1, the V gene TRBV27, with D perhaps matching TRBD1 (5 bases). Trimming removed 2 bases at V and 4 bases at J, with 11 bases between. This CDR3 has 14 residues. Germline V gene lookup returns CDR1 MNHEY and CDR2 SMNVEV (reference sequence). The CDR3 DNA sequence: TGTGCCAGCAGTTTAGGGGTTGGGGGCACTGAAGCTTTCTTT. Translation: CASSLGVGGTEAFF.

J is TRBJ1-1 and V is TRBV4-3; D might be TRBD1 (5 bases). The CDR3 extends over 15 amino acids. Trimming took off 4 bases at V and 3 bases at J, with 15 bases between the two ends. In germline, CDR1 is LGHNA, CDR2 YSLEER. CDR3 DNA: TGCGCCAGCAGCCTGGGAGGCGCGGGGGACACTGAAGCTTTCTTT. Its protein is CASSLGGAGDTEAFF.

The rearrangement joins TRBV5-8 to TRBJ1-3, with a weak D call TRBD1 (6 bases). Trimming stripped 3 bases from V and 8 bases from J, with 12 bases between. Germline V gene sequence: CDR1 SGHTS, CDR2 YDEGEE. The CDR3 has 13 amino acids. CDR3 residues: CASSSLTGYTIYF. In nucleotides, the CDR3 is TGTGCCAGCAGCTCCCTGACAGGATACACCATATATTTT.

The chain couples TRBV15 to TRBJ1-4; D unresolved. Germline CDR1 LNHNV, CDR2 YYDKDF (reference sequence). V dropped 0 bases and J dropped 0 bases, with 5 bases sitting between them. The CDR3 spans 15 residues. This CDR3 is CATSRDIATNEKLFF. The CDR3 region has the DNA TGTGCCACCAGCAGAGACATTGCAACTAATGAAAAACTGTTTTTT.

CDR3 loop: CASSSNPGLAGGAKNIQYF. The CDR3 DNA reads TGCGCCAGCAGCTCCAACCCGGGACTAGCGGGGGGAGCCAAAAACATTCAGTACTTC. This sequence joins TRBV5-1 and TRBJ2-4, with 15 bases that match TRBD2. The ends lost 3 bases at V and 0 bases at J; junction bases unmatched: 7. CDR3 size: 19 residues. Looked up from germline, CDR1 is SGHRS and CDR2 is YFSETQ.

The chain employs TRBV18 and TRBJ2-5; D is possibly TRBD1 or TRBD2 (5 bases each). V shed 3 bases and J shed 2 bases, with 7 bases lying between them. The CDR3 consists of 13 residues. Germline lookup yields CDR1 KGHSH and CDR2 LQKENI. The CDR3 is CASSPGPQETQYF. The CDR3 DNA follows: TGTGCCAGCTCACCGGGACCACAAGAGACCCAGTACTTC.

This chain uses TRBV11-1 with TRBJ2-1; 8 bases match TRBD2. The V gene's germline CDR1 is SGHAT and CDR2 FQDESV (reference sequence). This CDR3 is built from 15 residues. After removal of 5 bases from V and 3 bases from J, the junction contained 6 bases not matched to a gene. The CDR3 is CASSPVSGSYNEQFF. The CDR3 DNA reads TGTGCCAGCAGCCCAGTGAGCGGGAGCTACAATGAGCAGTTCTTC.

As concerns this clone: Other DNA sequences in this specimen translate into the identical CDR3. The genes are TRBV28 and TRBJ2-1; tentative D call: TRBD2 (5 bases). The CDR3 is 14 residues long. V was clipped by 3 bases and J by 4 bases, with 10 bases between them. Germline V gene sequence: CDR1 MDHEN, CDR2 SYDVKM. The CDR3 here is CASSFSGGYNEQFF. The CDR3 DNA follows: TGTGCCAGCAGTTTCAGTGGAGGTTACAATGAGCAGTTCTTC. Full variable domain (outside the CDR3, taken from reference TRBV28 and TRBJ2-1): DVKVTQSSRYLVKRTGEKVFLECVQDMDHENMFWYRQDPGLGLRLIYFSYDVKMKEKGDIPEGYSVSREKKERFSLILESASTNQTSMYLCASSFSGGYNEQFFGPGTRLTVL.

V and J are TRBV14 and TRBJ2-1; 7 positions match TRBD2. Germline loops: CDR1 SGHDN, CDR2 FVKESK. The CDR3 is made up of 18 amino acids. The junction had 16 bases not matched to a gene; V was cut back by 4 bases and J by 4 bases. CDR3 loop: CASSRGLWGLAAYNEQFF. For the CDR3, the DNA is TGTGCCAGCAGCCGAGGCCTCTGGGGTCTAGCGGCTTACAATGAGCAGTTCTTC.

The V gene is TRBV5-5, the J gene TRBJ2-3; D unresolved. V lost 2 bases to trimming and J lost 2 bases, with 12 bases between them. This CDR3 spans 15 amino acids. In germline, CDR1 is SGHKS, CDR2 YYEKEE (reference sequence). This chain's CDR3 is CASSFQTPSTDTQYF. CDR3 bases: TGTGCCAGCAGCTTTCAGACACCATCCACAGATACGCAGTATTTT. Full variable domain (remainder filled in from reference TRBV5-5 and TRBJ2-3): DAGVTQSPTHLIKTRGQQVTLRCSPISGHKSVSWYQQVLGQGPQFIFQYYEKEERGRGNFPDRFSARQFPNYSSELNVNALLLGDSALYLCASSFQTPSTDTQYFGPGTRLTVL.

The chain is built from TRBV28 and TRBJ2-1, with 9 positions matching TRBD1. Germline CDR1 and CDR2: MDHEN and SYDVKM. Germline trimming cut 3 bases from V and 8 bases from J; bases unmatched to any gene: 5. The CDR3 covers 14 residues. Here the CDR3 DNA reads TGTGCCAGCAGTTTGAGGGACAGGGCGGATGAGCAGTTCTTC. Translation: CASSLRDRADEQFF.

The genes are TRBV28 and TRBJ1-2; TRBD1 aligns across 9 bases. The germline V gene encodes CDR1 MDHEN and CDR2 SYDVKM. The CDR3 is 18 residues long. Trimming at V came to 5 bases and at J to 2 bases, leaving 15 bases not matched to a gene. The CDR3 DNA sequence: TGTGCCAGCAGTCTTCTAACCGGGACAGGGAAATGGAACTATGGCTACACCTTC. Translated: CASSLLTGTGKWNYGYTF.

The rearrangement uses TRBV14 and TRBJ2-1; 9 positions agree with TRBD2. CDR3 length: 15 amino acids. V was clipped by 9 bases and J by 9 bases; unmatched bases: 15. The germline V gene has CDR1 SGHDN and CDR2 FVKESK. The CDR3: CASTPIAGARGEQFF. In DNA, the CDR3 is TGTGCCAGTACCCCGATAGCGGGGGCGAGGGGTGAGCAGTTCTTC.

This clone was picked up one time. The chain is built from TRBV7-3 and TRBJ2-2; 8 bases match TRBD1. Germline CDR1 is SGHTA and CDR2 is FQGTGA. This CDR3 region has 13 residues. Trimming at V came to 8 bases and at J to 7 bases, leaving 6 bases not matched to a gene. The CDR3 loop reads CASQSGGGGELFF. CDR3 nucleotides: TGTGCCAGCCAGTCAGGGGGCGGCGGGGAGCTGTTTTTT. The variable domain in full, with the rest retrieved from reference TRBV7-3 and TRBJ2-2, is GAGVSQTPSNKVTEKGKYVELRCDPISGHTALYWYRQSLGQGPEFLIYFQGTGAADDSGLPNDRFFAVRPEGSVSTLKIQRTERGDSAVYLCASQSGGGGELFFGEGSRLTVL.

This clone was counted between two and nine times. The V and J genes are TRBV5-4 and TRBJ1-2, with a weak D call TRBD1 (5 bases). The germline V gene has CDR1 SGHNT and CDR2 YYREEE (reference sequence). The CDR3 covers 15 residues. Trimming left V 6 bases short and J 1 base short, with 16 bases between. CDR3 coding DNA: TGTGCCAGCACCGACCCCATGGGGGGTAACTATGGCTACACCTTC. Translating gives CASTDPMGGNYGYTF.